The source of this T cell receptor (beta chain) is a study of early T cells in non-severe SARS-CoV-2 infection. Study information: Sequencing used unsorted whole-blood bulk RNA, so chains lack pairing.

Overall study results and limits: VDJdb matching skewed toward anti-spike CD8 responses, missing private and CD4 specificities.

Comments on this clonotype: Antigen specificity is unknown.

Unique molecular identifiers were attached to individual cDNA molecules. TCRdb reprocessed the 5' RACE reads via MiXCR and lists one record per CDR3 protein. The table has roughly 45,000 distinct CDR3 sequences, approximately 10% seen once. This TCR derives from an adult who was a healthcare worker with PCR-confirmed SARS-CoV-2 infection or an uninfected control (not recorded which). Sequencing was carried out using whole blood.

CDR3 nucleotides: TGTGCCAGCAGCCAAGTTAGCGGGATGATATATGAGCAGTTCTTC. Protein product: CASSQVSGMIYEQFF. The gene calls are TRBV4-2 and TRBJ2-1; 8 bases agree with TRBD2. V dropped 1 base and J dropped 8; count of bases not matched to a gene: 7. Looked up from germline, CDR1 is LGHNA and CDR2 is YNFKEQ. CDR3 length equals 15 residues.